Below, 29 T cell receptor beta chains from the same sample are listed, as sequenced in a study of OX40 agonist ivuxolimab in advanced cancers. Sequenced by immunoSEQ multiplex PCR; TCRdb stores in-frame clones only, minus some. The sample has roughly 73,000 clones, 70% to 90% seen once. The sequences come from CD4+ or CD8+ T cells sorted from blood, collected in a trial of the OX40 agonist ivuxolimab. The origin of the receptors is an adult with an advanced solid tumor such as melanoma, head and neck, liver or kidney cancer.

In its sample, this clone was seen once. V gene TRBV6-6 combines with J gene TRBJ1-1; no clear D. Germline assignment: CDR1 MNHNY and CDR2 SVGAGI (reference sequence). The CDR3 loop spans 13 amino acids. The V end lost 8 bases, the J end lost 5 bases, and 15 bases lay between the germline ends. CDR3 amino acids: CASYDRPTTEAFF. CDR3 in DNA: TGTGCCAGCTACGACCGCCCGACAACTGAAGCTTTCTTT.

CDR3 residues: CASSVGQYNEQFF. CDR3 in DNA: TGTGCCAGCAGTGTGGGACAGTACAATGAGCAGTTCTTC. The chain couples TRBV2 to TRBJ2-1, with 7 bases matching TRBD1. The CDR3 runs 13 residues. Germline CDR1 and CDR2: SNHLY and FYNNEI. V gave up 4 bases and J gave up 4 bases; unmatched junction bases: 1.

The genes are TRBV5-1 and TRBJ2-7, with D possibly being TRBD2 (7 bases). CDR3 length: 13 residues. The germline V gene encodes CDR1 SGHRS and CDR2 YFSETQ. Trimming stripped 0 bases from V and 7 bases from J, with 11 bases between. CDR3 residues: CASSLAEGGEQYF. The CDR3 coding sequence is TGCGCCAGCAGCTTGGCCGAGGGGGGGGAGCAGTACTTC. Variable domain in full (rest from reference TRBV5-1 and TRBJ2-7): KAGVTQTPRYLIKTRGQQVTLSCSPISGHRSVSWYQQTPGQGLQFLFEYFSETQRNKGNFPGRFSGRQFSNSRSEMNVSTLELGDSALYLCASSLAEGGEQYFGPGTRLTVT.

The chain combines TRBV15 with TRBJ1-2; maybe TRBD1 (5 bases). Germline V lookup: CDR1 LNHNV, CDR2 YYDKDF (reference sequence). The CDR3 is made up of 16 amino acids. Deletions cut 7 bases from V and 0 bases from J, with 18 bases between. CDR3 bases: TGTGCCACCACCCAGCAGGGTTTTCAGACTAACTATGGCTACACCTTC. This codes for CATTQQGFQTNYGYTF.

This clone was observed once. V and J are TRBV5-1 and TRBJ1-2; D not resolved. Germline-derived CDR1 and CDR2 are SGHRS and YFSETQ. This CDR3 contains 13 residues. Trimming shortened V by 4 bases and J by 5 bases, and 12 bases separated the two germline ends. CDR3: CASSLSDTYGYTF. The CDR3 DNA is TGCGCCAGCAGCCTGTCTGATACATATGGCTACACCTTC. The variable domain in full, with the rest retrieved from reference TRBV5-1 and TRBJ1-2, is KAGVTQTPRYLIKTRGQQVTLSCSPISGHRSVSWYQQTPGQGLQFLFEYFSETQRNKGNFPGRFSGRQFSNSRSEMNVSTLELGDSALYLCASSLSDTYGYTFGSGTRLTVV.

The V call is TRBV7-2, the J call TRBJ2-7, with D perhaps TRBD1 or TRBD2 (5 bases each). V was cut by 1 base and J by 2 bases, with 12 bases left in between. The CDR3 loop spans 15 amino acids. Germline V gene data show CDR1 as SGHTA and CDR2 as FQGNSA. This chain's CDR3 is CASSLVVEGPYEQYF. The CDR3 DNA sequence: TGTGCCAGCAGCTTAGTGGTTGAGGGACCCTACGAGCAGTACTTC.

J is TRBJ2-5 and V is TRBV5-1; no definite D call. Trimming removed 4 bases at V and 7 bases at J, with 14 bases between. This CDR3 spans 13 amino acids. Germline assignment: CDR1 SGHRS and CDR2 YFSETQ. The CDR3 loop is CASSPRTGGTQYF. CDR3 coding DNA: TGCGCCAGCAGCCCGAGGACGGGTGGGACCCAGTACTTC.

V gene TRBV28 combines with J gene TRBJ1-2; 9 bases fit TRBD1. Losses at the gene ends were 5 bases for V and 8 bases for J; bases not matched to a gene: 12. This CDR3 has 15 residues. Per the germline V gene, CDR1 is MDHEN and CDR2 is SYDVKM. The chain's CDR3 is CASSPPQTGGHGYTF. DNA for the CDR3: TGTGCCAGCAGTCCCCCCCAGACAGGGGGTCACGGCTACACCTTC.

The chain joins TRBV29-1 to TRBJ2-7; 7 bases agree with TRBD2. The CDR3 runs to 13 residues. Per the germline V gene, CDR1 is SQVTM and CDR2 is ANQGSEA. V dropped 4 bases and J dropped 5; count of bases not matched to a gene: 8. The chain's CDR3 is CSVGGRDSNEQYF. The CDR3 nucleotides read TGCAGCGTTGGGGGGAGGGACTCTAACGAGCAGTACTTC.

V is TRBV19 and J is TRBJ1-5; 9 bases match TRBD1. CDR3 length equals 13 residues. V lost 8 bases to trimming and J lost 9 bases; unmatched junction nucleotides: 8. CDR1 is LNHDA, CDR2 SQIVND, per germline (reference sequence). The CDR3 coding sequence is TGTGCCAGTTTGGACAGGGGTGTTGGGCCCCAGCATTTT. Translation: CASLDRGVGPQHF.

The genes are TRBV2 and TRBJ1-1; D ambiguous. Germline CDR1 reads SNHLY; CDR2 reads FYNNEI. Deletions cut 10 bases from V and 4 bases from J, with 16 bases between. The CDR3 has 13 residues. In DNA, the CDR3 is TGTGCCAAGAATCGGGGAATGGGCACTGAAGCTTTCTTT. As protein: CAKNRGMGTEAFF.

CDR3 bases: TGTGCCAGCAGCCACGACAACACAGATACGCAGTATTTT. The encoded protein is CASSHDNTDTQYF. The genes are TRBV7-9 and TRBJ2-3; D not resolved. V lost 5 bases, J lost 2 bases, and 8 bases lay in between. This CDR3 has 13 residues. The V gene's germline CDR1 is SEHNR and CDR2 FQNEAQ (reference sequence). Full variable domain (remainder filled in from reference TRBV7-9 and TRBJ2-3): DTGVSQNPRHKITKRGQNVTFRCDPISEHNRLYWYRQTLGQGPEFLTYFQNEAQLEKSRLLSDRFSAERPKGSFSTLEIQRTEQGDSAMYLCASSHDNTDTQYFGPGTRLTVL.

The chain uses TRBV28 and TRBJ2-1; D unresolved. The CDR3 sequence is 12 residues long. Germline loops: CDR1 MDHEN, CDR2 SYDVKM. Deletions cut 8 bases from V and 3 bases from J, with 8 bases between. This CDR3 is CASQANYNEQFF. CDR3 DNA: TGTGCCAGCCAGGCAAACTACAATGAGCAGTTCTTC. Full variable domain (missing parts from reference TRBV28 and TRBJ2-1): DVKVTQSSRYLVKRTGEKVFLECVQDMDHENMFWYRQDPGLGLRLIYFSYDVKMKEKGDIPEGYSVSREKKERFSLILESASTNQTSMYLCASQANYNEQFFGPGTRLTVL.

Remarks on this clone: An end of the junction differs from the germline gene, which may be a read error. The V and J genes are TRBV7-7 and TRBJ2-5; 10 bases fit TRBD2. Germline V gene lookup returns CDR1 SSHAT and CDR2 FNYEAQ (reference sequence). The CDR3 length is 15 residues. CDR3 sequence: CASSLGLAAQETQYF. The DNA of the CDR3 is TGTGCTAGCAGCTTAGGACTAGCGGCCCAAGAGACCCAGTACTTC.

The rearrangement joins TRBV7-9 to TRBJ1-5; D might be TRBD1 (5 bases). In germline, CDR1 is SEHNR, CDR2 FQNEAQ (reference sequence). The CDR3 sequence is 14 residues long. Trimming took 4 bases from V and 11 from J, leaving 18 bases between them. For the CDR3, the DNA is TGTGCCAGCAGCTCTGGGACCGAACCTTGGGCCCAGCATTTT. Translated: CASSSGTEPWAQHF.

The V and J genes are TRBV2 and TRBJ2-7, with 9 bases identical to TRBD1. This CDR3 is built from 15 residues. The J segment lost 5 bases and the V segment lost 4 bases, leaving 9 bases of the junction unmatched. Germline loops: CDR1 SNHLY, CDR2 FYNNEI. The CDR3 sequence: CASSAPGQGRHEQYF. As DNA, the CDR3 is TGTGCCAGCAGTGCACCGGGACAGGGTAGACACGAGCAGTACTTC.

The chain has TRBV5-1 and TRBJ2-5; 12 bases fit TRBD2. Germline loops: CDR1 SGHRS, CDR2 YFSETQ. This CDR3 comprises 17 residues. V shed 0 bases and J 2 bases; nucleotides not matched to a gene: 5. CDR3 region: CASSLAPSGGGQETQYF. In nucleotides, the CDR3 is TGCGCCAGCAGCTTGGCCCCTAGCGGGGGGGGTCAAGAGACCCAGTACTTC.

This clone turned up a few times. As DNA, the CDR3 is TGTGCCACCAGATCCAGGGCGGTTGGCTACGAGCAGTACTTC. As protein: CATRSRAVGYEQYF. The chain joins TRBV7-8 to TRBJ2-7; a weak D match, TRBD1 (5 bases). Deletions cut 10 bases from V and 3 bases from J, with 19 bases between. Per the germline V gene, CDR1 is SGHVS and CDR2 is FQNEAQ. The CDR3 contains 14 residues.

V gene TRBV6-1 combines with J gene TRBJ2-1, with D tentatively TRBD1 (6 bases). V was trimmed by 4 bases and J by 5 bases, leaving 15 bases between them. There are 15 residues in the CDR3. Germline CDR1 reads MNHNS; CDR2 reads SASEGT. CDR3 residues: CASSAPGADNNEQFF. In DNA, the CDR3 is TGTGCCAGCAGTGCTCCAGGGGCCGACAACAATGAGCAGTTCTTC.

J is TRBJ2-7 and V is TRBV10-3, with D hard to call. The V end was cut by 2 bases, the J end by 3 bases, with 5 bases between. The CDR3 runs 12 residues. Germline CDR1 and CDR2: ENHRY and SYGVKD. The CDR3 spells CAISERDYEQYF. DNA of the CDR3: TGTGCCATCAGTGAGAGGGACTACGAGCAGTACTTC.

This chain connects TRBV5-5 to TRBJ1-6, with D maybe TRBD1 (5 bases). Trimming stripped 5 bases from V and 5 bases from J, with 11 bases between. Germline V gene data show CDR1 as SGHKS and CDR2 as YYEKEE (reference sequence). The CDR3 contains 14 residues. The CDR3 coding sequence is TGTGCCAGCAGTCCGGGACTGAATAATTCACCCCTCCACTTT. It yields the protein CASSPGLNNSPLHF.

This chain joins TRBV18 and TRBJ2-7; 7 positions match TRBD1. This CDR3 spans 15 amino acids. V was clipped by 6 bases and J by 0 bases; unmatched bases: 8. Germline CDR1 and CDR2: KGHSH and LQKENI. The CDR3 sequence is CASSEVGDSSYEQYF. CDR3 nucleotide sequence: TGTGCCAGCTCTGAGGTTGGGGACAGCTCCTACGAGCAGTACTTC.

This CDR3 reads CASSQRTGGTTNEKLFF. DNA for the CDR3: TGTGCCAGCAGCCAAAGGACAGGGGGGACTACAAATGAAAAACTGTTTTTT. The chain carries TRBV4-2 and TRBJ1-4; TRBD1 matches 10 bases. V lost 2 bases to trimming and J lost 5 bases; unmatched junction nucleotides: 8. The CDR3 contains 17 residues. Germline V gene sequence: CDR1 LGHNA, CDR2 YNFKEQ.

Regarding this clone: The sample holds other DNA sequences that translate to the same CDR3. The chain recombines TRBV5-6 with TRBJ2-6; weak D call: TRBD2 (5 bases). The CDR3 runs to 15 residues. The germline V gene has CDR1 SGHDT and CDR2 YYEEEE. V was shortened by 4 bases and J by 0 bases, with 8 bases between the two germline ends. The CDR3 DNA is TGTGCCAGCAGCCGACGGGACTCTGGGGCCAACGTCCTGACTTTC. Translated: CASSRRDSGANVLTF. The variable domain in full, with the rest retrieved from reference TRBV5-6 and TRBJ2-6, is DAGVTQSPTHLIKTRGQQVTLRCSPKSGHDTVSWYQQALGQGPQFIFQYYEEEERQRGNFPDRFSGHQFPNYSSELNVNALLLGDSALYLCASSRRDSGANVLTFGAGSRLTVL.

The chain links TRBV5-5 to TRBJ1-1; a weak D match, TRBD1 (5 bases). The V end was cut by 4 bases, the J end by 6 bases, with 16 bases between. Germline CDR1 and CDR2: SGHKS and YYEKEE (reference sequence). The CDR3 has 14 amino acids. This CDR3 is CASSPPGYIAEAFF. DNA of the CDR3: TGTGCCAGCAGCCCTCCAGGGTATATCGCTGAAGCTTTCTTT.

The rearrangement uses TRBV10-1 and TRBJ2-2; D not resolved. CDR1 and CDR2 from the germline V gene are WNHNN and SYGVQD (reference sequence). V dropped 6 bases and J dropped 4 bases, with 12 bases sitting between them. This CDR3 comprises 14 residues. The CDR3 nucleotides are TGCGCCAGCAGCCCTAGAAGAACCACCGGGGAGCTGTTTTTT. The encoded protein is CASSPRRTTGELFF.

The rearrangement links TRBV7-2 to TRBJ2-5, with 10 nucleotides matching TRBD2. After removal of 5 bases from V and 1 base from J, the junction contained 7 bases not matched to a gene. The CDR3 runs to 16 residues. Germline CDR1 SGHTA, CDR2 FQGNSA. The CDR3 DNA is TGTGCCAGCAGCCTATCAGCTAGCGGGGGCCAAGAGACCCAGTACTTC. This codes for CASSLSASGGQETQYF.

The V gene is TRBV5-1, the J gene TRBJ2-1, with D possibly being TRBD2 (5 bases). Germline CDR1 and CDR2: SGHRS and YFSETQ. The CDR3 has 16 residues. Trimming left V 0 bases short and J 5 bases short, with 15 bases between. CDR3 DNA: TGCGCCAGCAGCTTGGCCCTCAGCGGAGCTAACAATGAGCAGTTCTTC. Residues: CASSLALSGANNEQFF.

This clone was counted a few times. The sample holds other DNA sequences that translate to the same CDR3. V usage is TRBV28 and J usage is TRBJ1-2; D is possibly TRBD1 (5 bases). The V gene's germline CDR1 is MDHEN and CDR2 SYDVKM. V was cut by 2 bases and J by 5 bases, with 9 bases left in between. The CDR3 consists of 13 residues. CDR3 nucleotides: TGTGCCAGCAGTTTAGGGCAGGGTTATGGCTACACCTTC. Its translation: CASSLGQGYGYTF.